This T cell receptor beta chain was sequenced in a study of CD8+CD57+ T cells in acquired aplastic anemia. Across the study: Around 3.2 ug was the average amount of DNA from sorted CD4+ and CD8+ cells. Points from the study as a whole: Patients and controls were found to share around 30 CD8+ CDR3 sequences.

This clonotype was recorded a few times. The target antigen is unknown. Sequencing involved patients with CD8+CD57+ cell expansion previously shown by flow cytometry. Untreated patients provided the blood samples, with no therapy given before sampling. Trimming took off 4 bases at V and 1 base at J, with 7 bases between the two ends. The CDR3 has 13 residues. CDR1 and CDR2 from the germline V gene are SNHLY and FYNNEI. Genomic DNA, the template, was used for profiling of the TCR beta VDJ and CDR3. TCRdb re-analysed the reads in MiXCR, keeping a single row per CDR3 protein. Among over 150,000 distinct CDR3 sequences listed, 71% were seen once.

The sequence came from a human donor with aplastic anemia. The sample was sorted CD4+, CD8+, or CD8+CD57+ T cells (not recorded which) from PBMCs. The rearrangement uses TRBV2 and TRBJ1-1; no clear D. CDR3 in amino acids: CASSVVENTEAFF. CDR3 coding DNA: TGTGCCAGCAGTGTGGTAGAGAACACTGAAGCTTTCTTT.